These T cell receptor beta chains were read from a single sample in a study of blood T cell repertoires in COVID-19. Here immunoSEQ multiplex PCR was the method, and the copy in TCRdb shows in-frame clones only, minus some. This table holds around 240,000 clones, roughly 81% found once. The specimen was peripheral blood. These receptor sequences come from a man aged 35-49 years with acute or convalescent COVID-19. Each CDR3 is given with its conserved first and last residue. The D gene is left open where the match is weak. Size is omitted from some rows. Given values are once, few, many or a class for expanded clones.

TGTGCCAGCAGCTTGGACGGGAAAGGGAGCACTGAAGCTTTCTTT CASSLDGKGSTEAFF TRBV5-8 - TRBJ1-1 -
TGTGCCAGCAGGGGCCTCAATGGACAGGGCTACGAGCAGTACTTC CASRGLNGQGYEQYF TRBV27 TRBD1 TRBJ2-7 -
TGTGCCAGCAGGAAGGGGTCACAGTTCACAGATACGCAGTATTTT CASRKGSQFTDTQYF TRBV2 - TRBJ2-3 -
TGTGCCAGCAACTACAGGGGTGCGTCACCCCTCCACTTT CASNYRGASPLHF TRBV7-2 TRBD1 TRBJ1-6 few
TGTGCCAGCAGCTTCGGGACAGGGAACACTGAAGCTTTCTTT CASSFGTGNTEAFF TRBV7-2 TRBD1 TRBJ1-1 -
TGCGCCAGCAGCCTGAGAATGAACACTGAAGCTTTCTTT CASSLRMNTEAFF TRBV5-1 - TRBJ1-1 -
TGTGCCAGTAGTAGCCGGGACAGGGGATATAATTCACCCCTCCACTTT CASSSRDRGYNSPLHF TRBV19 TRBD1 TRBJ1-6 -
TGTGCCAGCAGTTACCAGTACACCTATGGCTACACCTTC CASSYQYTYGYTF TRBV6-5 - TRBJ1-2 few
TGTGCCAGTAGTTGGAGCCCTACTAATGAAAAACTGTTTTTT CASSWSPTNEKLFF TRBV19 - TRBJ1-4 once
TGTGCCAGCAGCTCAGCCCCAGGGATAGAGACCCAGTACTTC CASSSAPGIETQYF TRBV5-4 - TRBJ2-5 few
TGTGCCAGCAGCTGGGCACAGGGGGCTGACACTGAAGCTTTCTTT CASSWAQGADTEAFF TRBV7-9 TRBD1 TRBJ1-1 -
TGCGCCAGCGGACCAACAGGGGATACCCTCAATGAGCAGTTCTTC CASGPTGDTLNEQFF TRBV5-1 TRBD1 TRBJ2-1 -
TGTGTCAGCAGCTTAGGGAGGGGCGAGCAGTACTTC CVSSLGRGEQYF TRBV11-2 TRBD2 TRBJ2-7 -
TGTGCCAGCAGTCCGGGACAGGGGTTTACAGATACGCAGTATTTT CASSPGQGFTDTQYF TRBV2 TRBD1 TRBJ2-3 -
TGTGCCAGCAGTCCGTATGAGACCTACAATGAGCAGTTCTTC CASSPYETYNEQFF TRBV6-5 - TRBJ2-1 -
TGTGCCAGTAGCCCCGCATGGGGCGCCGACTACACCTTC CASSPAWGADYTF TRBV19 - TRBJ1-2 -
TGTGCCAGCAGTCTGGGACAGCCTTATAATTCACCCCTCCACTTT CASSLGQPYNSPLHF TRBV28 TRBD1 TRBJ1-6 few
TGTGCCAGTAGTTCGCTTTTCCGGACAGCGGACTATGGCTACACCTTC CASSSLFRTADYGYTF TRBV19 - TRBJ1-2 -
TGCAGTGCTAGTTTCAGCGGGGCGCAAGAGCAGTACTTC CSASFSGAQEQYF TRBV20-1 TRBD2 TRBJ2-7 -
TGCGCCAGCACTAGACTAGCGGGGGCCAGCACAGATACGCAGTATTTT CASTRLAGASTDTQYF TRBV10-2 TRBD2 TRBJ2-3 -
TGTGCCATCAGTGTTACAGCGGGGTACGAGCAGTACTTC CAISVTAGYEQYF TRBV10-3 TRBD2 TRBJ2-7 -
TGTGCCAGCAGCCCTAACGACAGGGACACTGAAGCTTTCTTT CASSPNDRDTEAFF TRBV5-8 TRBD1 TRBJ1-1 -
TGTGCCAGCAGTAAAGAGGTGGGGCTTCGGTTGGGGAATGAGCAGTTCTTC CASSKEVGLRLGNEQFF TRBV27 - TRBJ2-1 -
TGTGCCAGCAGCGTTAGCGGGGGAGTCCAAGAGACCCAGTACTTC CASSVSGGVQETQYF TRBV9 TRBD2 TRBJ2-5 -
TGTGCCAGCAGCCAAGACAGCTACGAGCAGTACTTC CASSQDSYEQYF TRBV7-9 - TRBJ2-7 few
TGTGCCTGGGGGACAGGGGGAAACACCATATATTTT CAWGTGGNTIYF TRBV30 TRBD1 TRBJ1-3 -
TGTGCCAGCAGCGTAGTGTCCTCAGGGCCCGCTGGAAACACCATATATTTT CASSVVSSGPAGNTIYF TRBV9 - TRBJ1-3 -
TGTGCCAGCAGACAGGCCGGTGGACGAGTGAACACTGAAGCTTTCTTT CASRQAGGRVNTEAFF TRBV5-6 - TRBJ1-1 -
TGCGCCAGCACCGAAAGGGCGGGGCTAGGTACGCAGTATTTT CASTERAGLGTQYF TRBV5-1 - TRBJ2-3 once
TGCGCCAGCAGCCAATACCAGGGGACAGGGAGCTACGAGCAGTACTTC CASSQYQGTGSYEQYF TRBV4-1 TRBD1 TRBJ2-7 once
TGTGCCAGCAGCGCCCGAACAGGGGCCGGAAACACCATATATTTT CASSARTGAGNTIYF TRBV9 TRBD1 TRBJ1-3 -
TGTGCCAGCAGCTTAGGGTTAACGGAGAACTATGGCTACACCTTC CASSLGLTENYGYTF TRBV11-2 - TRBJ1-2 -
TGTGCCAGCAGTTCTGAGTCCGCCGGTAACTATGGCTACACCTTC CASSSESAGNYGYTF TRBV27 - TRBJ1-2 -
TGTGCCAGTAGGGGACCGGGACAGGGGGCAAGTTCCTATAATTCACCCCTCCACTTT CASRGPGQGASSYNSPLHF TRBV19 TRBD1 TRBJ1-6 once
TGTGCCAGCAGTTATGTTCGGGAGACCCAGTACTTC CASSYVRETQYF TRBV6-6 - TRBJ2-5 -
TGCGCCAGCAGCCACGGACTAGCGGGGGGTAAGGTTAAAGATACGCAGTATTTT CASSHGLAGGKVKDTQYF TRBV4-1 TRBD2 TRBJ2-3 once
TGTGCCAGCGCCGGGACAATCACCACAGATACGCAGTATTTT CASAGTITTDTQYF TRBV3-1/TRBV3-2 - TRBJ2-3 once
TGCGCCAGCAACTTGGATTTAGCGGGGGCCTACAATGAGCAGTTCTTC CASNLDLAGAYNEQFF TRBV5-1 TRBD2 TRBJ2-1 -
TGTGCCAGCAGCGTAGGGACTAGCGGGGGGATCCTGGAGACCCAGTACTTC CASSVGTSGGILETQYF TRBV9 TRBD2 TRBJ2-5 -
TGTGCCAGCAGCGGGGACAGGGGCAATCAGCCCCAGCATTTT CASSGDRGNQPQHF TRBV5-5 TRBD1 TRBJ1-5 -
TGTGCCAGTAGTCCCTCCGGACAGGGGAGGAACTATGGCTACACCTTC CASSPSGQGRNYGYTF TRBV19 TRBD1 TRBJ1-2 -
TGTGCCAGTAGTATAGTCGCGGGAGACTCACCCCTCCACTTT CASSIVAGDSPLHF TRBV19 - TRBJ1-6 -
TGTGCCAGCAGCGTGTGGGGGGGTCGGGCAGATACGCAGTATTTT CASSVWGGRADTQYF TRBV9 TRBD2 TRBJ2-3 -
TGTGCCAGCAGTACCGGGACAGGGGACGAAAAACTGTTTTTT CASSTGTGDEKLFF TRBV2 TRBD1 TRBJ1-4 -
TGTGCCAGCAGCCCCGGGACAGGGGGAAAGAGCAATCAGCCCCAGCATTTT CASSPGTGGKSNQPQHF TRBV7-2 TRBD1 TRBJ1-5 -
TGTGCCAGCAGTTTACGGGCGGGGGTTTTCAATGAGCAGTTCTTC CASSLRAGVFNEQFF TRBV27 TRBD2 TRBJ2-1 -
TGCGCCAGCAGCCAAGGGGCGGGGGGGGTGCTGGATACGCAGTATTTT CASSQGAGGVLDTQYF TRBV4-3 TRBD2 TRBJ2-3 -
TGCGCCAGCAGCCAAGCGGGTAATCAGCCCCAGCATTTT CASSQAGNQPQHF TRBV4-1 - TRBJ1-5 -
TGTGCCAGCTCACCACCCGAGGACAGCGGCCAATGGACCCAGTACTTC CASSPPEDSGQWTQYF TRBV18 - TRBJ2-5 -
TGCAGTGCTAGTTTGGGGGGGGTCAACGAGCAGTACTTC CSASLGGVNEQYF TRBV20-1 TRBD2 TRBJ2-7 few
TGCGCCACCTCTCCCGGGACAGGGTATAATCAGCCCCAGCATTTT CATSPGTGYNQPQHF TRBV10-1 TRBD1 TRBJ1-5 -
TGTGCCAGCAGCTACCCAGGGACAGGGCCAGATACGCAGTATTTT CASSYPGTGPDTQYF TRBV13 TRBD1 TRBJ2-3 -
TGTGCCAGCAGCGCCCAACTAGCGGGCGACTTCTACGAGCAGTACTTC CASSAQLAGDFYEQYF TRBV7-6 TRBD2 TRBJ2-7 -
TGTGCCAGCAGCCAGACAGGGGAATCACCCCTCCACTTT CASSQTGESPLHF TRBV7-3 TRBD1 TRBJ1-6 -